Each of the 25 T cell receptor beta chains below was sequenced from the same sample in a study of blood T cell repertoires in COVID-19. Here immunoSEQ multiplex PCR was the method, and the copy in TCRdb shows in-frame clones only, minus some. This table holds approximately 230,000 clones, around 90% found once. The source material was PBMCs or T cells enriched from blood (not recorded which). Every receptor here comes from a woman between 50 and 59 years old with acute COVID-19.

This clone came up once. The CDR3 DNA follows: TGTGCCAGCAGCGGACCGCAGGCGGGGAGACACAATGAGCAGTTCTTC. Protein sequence: CASSGPQAGRHNEQFF. The chain is built from TRBV9 and TRBJ2-1, with D perhaps matching TRBD2 (6 bases). Trimming took off 3 bases at V and 5 bases at J, with 18 bases between the two ends. CDR3 size: 16 residues. Germline V CDR1 and CDR2: SGDLS, YYNGEE.

The chain employs TRBV29-1 and TRBJ2-3; 10 bases match TRBD1. The CDR3 has 14 amino acids. CDR1 is SQVTM, CDR2 ANQGSEA, per germline. The J segment lost 2 bases and the V segment lost 6 bases, leaving 5 bases of the junction unmatched. The CDR3 loop is CSVTGTGDTDTQYF. CDR3 sequence (DNA): TGCAGCGTGACCGGGACAGGGGACACAGATACGCAGTATTTT.

The chain is built from TRBV19 and TRBJ2-5; 8 nucleotides line up with TRBD2. The CDR3 consists of 12 residues. The V gene's germline CDR1 is LNHDA and CDR2 SQIVND (reference sequence). V lost 10 bases and J lost 5; bases outside the gene matches: 6. The CDR3 DNA sequence: TGTGCCACCGCGGGAGGAAGGGAGACCCAGTACTTC. Translated: CATAGGRETQYF.

This sequence joins TRBV9 and TRBJ2-7; 7 bases align to TRBD1. CDR3 size: 17 residues. J gave up 3 bases and V 4 bases, and 16 bases lay outside the gene matches. Per the germline V gene, CDR1 is SGDLS and CDR2 is YYNGEE. CDR3 sequence: CASSPTDFDRVSYEQYF. The CDR3 nucleotides read TGTGCCAGCAGCCCAACAGATTTTGACAGGGTGAGCTACGAGCAGTACTTC.

The genes are TRBV30 and TRBJ1-5, with D possibly matching TRBD1 (5 bases). The V and J ends lost 0 bases and 5 bases respectively, with 8 bases between them. The germline CDR1 and CDR2 sequences are GTSNPN and SVGIG (reference sequence). This CDR3 is 13 amino acids long. The CDR3 protein is CAWSVGAYQPQHF. CDR3 DNA: TGTGCCTGGAGTGTTGGGGCCTATCAGCCCCAGCATTTT.

The CDR3 sequence: CASSLLPGQSYEQYF. The CDR3 DNA is TGTGCCAGCAGCCTCTTACCGGGACAGTCCTACGAGCAGTACTTC. V usage is TRBV7-2 and J usage is TRBJ2-7; 7 nucleotides align to TRBD1. The CDR3 is 15 residues long. Germline V gene sequence: CDR1 SGHTA, CDR2 FQGNSA. Trimming removed 5 bases from V and 1 base from J; junction bases left unmatched: 8. Drawing the rest from reference TRBV7-2 and TRBJ2-7, the complete variable domain is GAGVSQSPSNKVTEKGKDVELRCDPISGHTALYWYRQSLGQGLEFLIYFQGNSAPDKSGLPSDRFSAERTGGSVSTLTIQRTQQEDSAVYLCASSLLPGQSYEQYFGPGTRLTVT.

The CDR3 DNA is TGTGGCAGTGCATCCGCAGGGAGGGAGGCTGAAGCTTTCTTT. Encoded protein: CGSASAGREAEAFF. The V call is TRBV8-1, the J call TRBJ1-1. TRBV8-1 is recorded as a pseudogene. CDR3 length equals 14 residues.

Written as DNA, the CDR3 is TGTGCCAGCAGCTTAGCTATGACAGGGGCTAACTATGGCTACACCTTC. Translated: CASSLAMTGANYGYTF. V is TRBV7-9 and J is TRBJ1-2, with 8 bases matching TRBD1. CDR3 size: 16 residues. With 0 bases clipped from V and 0 bases from J, the junction kept 3 bases outside the gene matches. The germline gives CDR1 SEHNR, CDR2 FQNEAQ (reference sequence).

The chain recombines TRBV7-9 with TRBJ1-2; D remains ambiguous. Per germline, CDR1 SEHNR and CDR2 FQNEAQ (reference sequence). The CDR3 totals 14 residues. V lost 1 base and J lost 1, with 7 bases in between. The CDR3 loop is CASSLVGDNYGYTF. The CDR3 coding sequence is TGTGCCAGCAGCTTAGTCGGGGATAACTATGGCTACACCTTC.

The genes are TRBV13 and TRBJ1-1; TRBD1 agrees at 7 bases. CDR1 PRHDT and CDR2 FYEKMQ come from the germline V gene (reference sequence). V lost 0 bases, J lost 1 base, and 11 bases stayed unmatched. The CDR3 totals 18 residues. CDR3 sequence reads: CASSLGEGTAVKNTEAFF. The CDR3 nucleotides read TGTGCCAGCAGCTTAGGCGAAGGGACAGCCGTAAAGAACACTGAAGCTTTCTTT.

The CDR3: CSVVGVGEQSNEKLFF. The CDR3 DNA reads TGCAGCGTTGTAGGGGTAGGCGAGCAAAGTAATGAAAAACTGTTTTTT. The chain carries TRBV29-1 and TRBJ1-4; D is perhaps TRBD1 (5 bases). Trimming left V 4 bases short and J 4 bases short, with 19 bases between. CDR3 length: 16 amino acids. Germline V gene data show CDR1 as SQVTM and CDR2 as ANQGSEA. The variable domain in full, with the rest retrieved from reference TRBV29-1 and TRBJ1-4, is SAVISQKPSRDICQRGTSLTIQCQVDSQVTMMFWYRQQPGQSLTLIATANQGSEATYESGFVIDKFPISRPNLTFSTLTVSNMSPEDSSIYLCSVVGVGEQSNEKLFFGSGTQLSVL.

This clone has only one observation. J is TRBJ2-3 and V is TRBV3-1 (or the pseudogene TRBV3-2), with TRBD2 matching over 11 bases. After removal of 5 bases from V and 5 bases from J, the junction contained 6 bases not matched to a gene. Germline V gives CDR1 LGHDT, CDR2 YNNKEL (reference sequence). This CDR3 comprises 15 residues. This CDR3 reads CASSYTSGSGDTQYF. The CDR3, as DNA: TGTGCCAGCAGCTACACTAGCGGGAGTGGAGATACGCAGTATTTT.

CDR3 sequence reads: CASSPLAGGPHEQYF. CDR3 in DNA: TGTGCCAGCAGCCCTCTAGCGGGAGGGCCCCACGAGCAGTACTTC. The gene calls are TRBV5-6 and TRBJ2-7; TRBD2 agrees at 12 bases. Germline assignment: CDR1 SGHDT and CDR2 YYEEEE. Trimming at V came to 4 bases and at J to 5 bases, leaving 7 bases not matched to a gene. CDR3 length: 15 residues.

The sample holds a few counts of this clone. The chain couples TRBV28 to TRBJ1-1; perhaps TRBD1 as D (5 bases). Trimming pared 2 bases from V and 4 bases from J, leaving 14 bases between. The length of the CDR3 is 15 residues. CDR1 is MDHEN, CDR2 SYDVKM, per germline. In DNA, the CDR3 is TGTGCCAGCAGTTTAGATGGCAGGGTTAGCACTGAAGCTTTCTTT. It encodes CASSLDGRVSTEAFF.

The chain joins TRBV7-3 to TRBJ2-3, with TRBD2 matching 12 bases. V lost 4 bases, J lost 2 bases, and 7 bases stayed unmatched. This CDR3 is 17 amino acids long. Germline V gene sequence: CDR1 SGHTA, CDR2 FQGTGA. DNA for the CDR3: TGTGCCAGCAGCTATGGGACTAGCGGGTCCCCCACAGATACGCAGTATTTT. Translated, it gives CASSYGTSGSPTDTQYF. The variable domain in full, with the rest retrieved from reference TRBV7-3 and TRBJ2-3, is GAGVSQTPSNKVTEKGKYVELRCDPISGHTALYWYRQSLGQGPEFLIYFQGTGAADDSGLPNDRFFAVRPEGSVSTLKIQRTERGDSAVYLCASSYGTSGSPTDTQYFGPGTRLTVL.

The V and J genes are TRBV28 and TRBJ2-1; TRBD2 matches 7 bases. Germline-derived CDR1 and CDR2 are MDHEN and SYDVKM. After removal of 3 bases from V and 9 bases from J, the junction contained 14 bases not matched to a gene. This CDR3 has 16 amino acids. CDR3 DNA sequence: TGTGCCAGCAGTTTTTGGACTAGTGGGGTTCGGGGTGAGCAGTTCTTC. Its protein is CASSFWTSGVRGEQFF.

This clone showed up just once. The V gene is TRBV7-3, the J gene TRBJ2-7; the match to TRBD1 covers 10 bases. The CDR3 has 15 amino acids. Germline lookup yields CDR1 SGHTA and CDR2 FQGTGA. V gave up 5 bases and J gave up 3 bases; unmatched junction bases: 7. CDR3 amino acids: CASSKTGTGDYEQYF. The CDR3 nucleotides are TGTGCCAGCAGCAAAACCGGGACAGGGGACTACGAGCAGTACTTC.

J is TRBJ2-6 and V is TRBV5-4, with D maybe TRBD1 (6 bases). The ends were cut back, 2 bases at V and 2 bases at J, with 11 bases in the middle. The CDR3 covers 16 residues. The germline V gene encodes CDR1 SGHNT and CDR2 YYREEE (reference sequence). The chain's CDR3 is CASSFRGSAGANVLTF. CDR3 coding DNA: TGTGCCAGCAGCTTCAGGGGCTCAGCTGGGGCCAACGTCCTGACTTTC.

The sample holds many counts of this clone. V and J are TRBV28 and TRBJ1-5; D is possibly TRBD1 (5 bases). Germline V lookup: CDR1 MDHEN, CDR2 SYDVKM. V was pared by 7 bases and J by 4 bases, with 14 bases between. This CDR3 contains 14 residues. CDR3: CASNRGGTNQPQHF. The DNA of the CDR3 is TGTGCCAGCAACCGGGGGGGAACGAATCAGCCCCAGCATTTT.

The CDR3 sequence: CASSPLIQANTEAFF. In DNA, the CDR3 is TGCGCCAGCAGCCCACTAATACAGGCGAACACTGAAGCTTTCTTT. V is TRBV23-1 and J is TRBJ1-1; TRBD1 might be the D (5 bases). TRBV23-1 is recorded as an ORF, its role being uncertain. V lost 6 bases to trimming and J lost 1 base, with 15 bases between them. The CDR3 loop spans 15 amino acids.

A remark on this clone: This specimen includes other DNA sequences encoding the same CDR3. The chain links TRBV5-4 to TRBJ1-1, with D unresolved. The germline V and J ends were trimmed by 0 bases and 4 bases, with 4 bases remaining between them. The germline V gene encodes CDR1 SGHNT and CDR2 YYREEE (reference sequence). This CDR3 spans 12 amino acids. CDR3 amino acids: CASSLVSTEAFF. The CDR3 coding sequence is TGTGCCAGCAGCTTGGTATCCACTGAAGCTTTCTTT.

The J gene is TRBJ2-1, the V gene TRBV5-1, with 7 bases identical to TRBD1. V gave up 7 bases and J gave up 3 bases; unmatched junction bases: 7. This CDR3 region has 14 residues. The germline gives CDR1 SGHRS, CDR2 YFSETQ. CDR3 sequence: CASFRQGIYNEQFF. Here the CDR3 DNA reads TGCGCCAGCTTTAGACAGGGAATCTACAATGAGCAGTTCTTC. Drawing the rest from reference TRBV5-1 and TRBJ2-1, the complete variable domain is KAGVTQTPRYLIKTRGQQVTLSCSPISGHRSVSWYQQTPGQGLQFLFEYFSETQRNKGNFPGRFSGRQFSNSRSEMNVSTLELGDSALYLCASFRQGIYNEQFFGPGTRLTVL.

The rearrangement joins TRBV7-8 to TRBJ1-6, with 7 positions matching TRBD1. V trimming: 5 bases; J trimming: 5 bases; junction bases outside the gene matches: 9. The CDR3 covers 16 residues. CDR1 and CDR2 from the germline V gene are SGHVS and FQNEAQ. The CDR3 coding sequence is TGTGCCAGCAGCCTTCAGGGGGATCTACATAATTCACCCCTCCACTTT. Translation gives CASSLQGDLHNSPLHF.

DNA of the CDR3: TGCAGCGCACACGGGACTAGCGGGATCAGCTCCTACAATGAGCAGTTCTTC. This gives the protein CSAHGTSGISSYNEQFF. The chain has TRBV29-1 and TRBJ2-1, with 13 positions matching TRBD2. V shed 7 bases, J shed 0 bases, and the junction held 9 bases outside the gene matches. CDR1 is SQVTM, CDR2 ANQGSEA, per germline. The CDR3 contains 17 residues.

This clone was found a few times. The gene calls are TRBV19 and TRBJ1-2, with unresolved D. CDR3 size: 13 residues. V dropped 5 bases and J dropped 5 bases, with 12 bases sitting between them. Germline V gene lookup returns CDR1 LNHDA and CDR2 SQIVND (reference sequence). Here the CDR3 DNA reads TGTGCCAGTAGTTGGTACAGCTCTTATGGCTACACCTTC. It is translated as CASSWYSSYGYTF.